Shown below are 14 T cell receptor beta chains from a single sample sequenced in a study of T cell responses to AZD1222 COVID-19 vaccine. Sequencing used immunoSEQ multiplex PCR; TCRdb keeps in-frame clones, though not all of them. The repertoire consists of 170,000 or so clones, with 90% occurring once and the leading ten covering approximately 3%. The sequencing used peripheral blood, collected on day 0 of AZD1222 vaccination. The receptors stem from an adult in good health.

The rearrangement uses TRBV14 and TRBJ1-6; D not certain. CDR1 SGHDN and CDR2 FVKESK come from the germline V gene. The CDR3 loop spans 18 amino acids. The V gene lost 0 bases and the J gene lost 5 bases, with 17 bases spanning the gap. The CDR3 sequence is CASSQERIPLGDNSPLHF. CDR3 in DNA: TGTGCCAGCAGCCAAGAGCGGATCCCCCTCGGGGATAATTCACCCCTCCACTTT. Together with reference TRBV14 and TRBJ1-6, the CDR3 gives the full variable domain: EAGVTQFPSHSVIEKGQTVTLRCDPISGHDNLYWYRRVMGKEIKFLLHFVKESKQDESGMPNNRFLAERTGGTYSTLKVQPAELEDSGVYFCASSQERIPLGDNSPLHFGNGTRLTVT.

This clone was seen just once. The V gene is TRBV6-5, the J gene TRBJ1-5; TRBD1 agrees at 8 bases. After removal of 6 bases from V and 4 bases from J, the junction contained 5 bases not matched to a gene. The CDR3 length is 14 residues. The V gene's germline CDR1 is MNHEY and CDR2 SVGAGI. CDR3 bases: TGTGCCAGCAGACAGGGGGTGGCAAATCAGCCCCAGCATTTT. Its protein is CASRQGVANQPQHF.

This chain joins TRBV4-3 and TRBJ2-3, with 9 bases fitting TRBD2. V gave up 0 bases and J gave up 5 bases; unmatched junction bases: 3. Germline assignment: CDR1 LGHNA and CDR2 YSLEER. This CDR3 contains 15 residues. The CDR3 region is CASSQEGLAGDTQYF. In DNA, the CDR3 is TGCGCCAGCAGCCAAGAGGGACTAGCAGGAGATACGCAGTATTTT.

The genes are TRBV2 and TRBJ1-5; D may be TRBD1 (6 bases). Between the trimmed V and J ends, which lost 6 bases and 8 bases, there was a span of 17 bases. In germline, CDR1 is SNHLY, CDR2 FYNNEI. The CDR3 consists of 14 residues. CDR3 sequence (DNA): TGTGCCAGCAGGGACGCAGGGGAGGGTAAGCCCCAGCATTTT. Its translation: CASRDAGEGKPQHF.

The chain recombines TRBV7-6 with TRBJ1-2, with 7 bases that match TRBD1. There are 14 residues in the CDR3. Germline CDR1 and CDR2: SGHVS and FNYEAQ. J lost 0 bases, V lost 5 bases, and 3 bases had no gene match. The CDR3 here is CASSLGQTNYGYTF. CDR3 nucleotides: TGTGCCAGCAGCCTGGGACAGACTAACTATGGCTACACCTTC.

The rearrangement uses TRBV7-2 and TRBJ1-2, with a tentative D call TRBD1 (5 bases). Trimming cost V 0 bases and J 8 bases, with 13 bases left between them. Germline assignment: CDR1 SGHTA and CDR2 FQGNSA. The CDR3 runs 14 residues. The CDR3 coding sequence is TGTGCCAGCAGCTTAGCGGTGGAGGGGTCGGGCTACACCTTC. It yields the protein CASSLAVEGSGYTF.

The chain uses TRBV7-2 and TRBJ2-2, with 7 positions matching TRBD1. The V and J ends lost 5 bases and 6 bases, in that order; junction bases with no gene match: 9. This CDR3 is built from 15 residues. Germline V gene data show CDR1 as SGHTA and CDR2 as FQGNSA. The chain's CDR3 is CASSATTGLAGELFF. The CDR3, as DNA: TGTGCCAGCAGCGCGACGACAGGGCTGGCCGGGGAGCTGTTTTTT.

CDR3 DNA sequence: TGTGCCAGCAGCTTAAGTGCGGGGTGGGCAGATACGCAGTATTTT. Translated: CASSLSAGWADTQYF. This chain uses TRBV7-3 with TRBJ2-3, with a possible D match to TRBD2 (6 bases). V lost 1 base and J lost 4, with 12 bases in between. CDR1 and CDR2 (germline): SGHTA, FQGTGA. The CDR3 is 15 residues long.

The rearrangement joins TRBV25-1 to TRBJ2-3; D perhaps matches TRBD1 (6 bases). The V end was cut by 8 bases, the J end by 6 bases, with 12 bases between. CDR1 and CDR2 from the germline V gene are MGHDK and SYGVNS. The CDR3 is 12 residues long. CDR3 coding DNA: TGTGCCAGCTCCCAGAGGGGGGATACGCAGTATTTT. It encodes CASSQRGDTQYF. Full variable domain (remainder filled in from reference TRBV25-1 and TRBJ2-3): EADIYQTPRYLVIGTGKKITLECSQTMGHDKMYWYQQDPGMELHLIHYSYGVNSTEKGDLSSESTVSRIRTEHFPLTLESARPSHTSQYLCASSQRGDTQYFGPGTRLTVL.

V is TRBV6-1 and J is TRBJ1-2; D not resolved. The CDR3 contains 14 residues. Trimming stripped 2 bases from V and 2 bases from J, with 9 bases between. CDR1 is MNHNS and CDR2 is SASEGT in the germline V gene. The CDR3 is CASSEREGNYGYTF. Here the CDR3 DNA reads TGTGCCAGCAGTGAACGGGAAGGCAACTATGGCTACACCTTC.

The J gene is TRBJ2-7, the V gene TRBV2; 8 positions agree with TRBD1. Unmatched junction bases numbered 7, after V lost 4 bases and J lost 2 bases. This CDR3 spans 15 amino acids. Germline V gene lookup returns CDR1 SNHLY and CDR2 FYNNEI. CDR3 amino acids: CASSARDRSTYEQYF. CDR3 nucleotide sequence: TGTGCCAGCAGTGCCCGGGACAGGAGCACCTACGAGCAGTACTTC.

Comments on this clone: A much larger clonotype is one base distant, so this may be a read error. The sample contains more than one DNA sequence encoding this CDR3. V is TRBV4-3 and J is TRBJ1-1; 8 nucleotides agree with TRBD1. The CDR3 covers 15 residues. CDR1 and CDR2 (germline): LGHNA, YSLEER. After removal of 4 bases from V and 6 bases from J, the junction contained 10 bases not matched to a gene. This CDR3 reads CASSRGQGALSEAFF. In nucleotides, the CDR3 is TGCGCCAGCAGCCGCGGACAGGGAGCATTATCTGAAGCTTTCTTT.

The chain combines TRBV9 with TRBJ1-1; unclear D gene. The CDR3 covers 14 residues. The V end lost 0 bases, the J end lost 5 bases, and 11 bases lay between the germline ends. Germline assignment: CDR1 SGDLS and CDR2 YYNGEE. CDR3 coding DNA: TGTGCCAGCAGCGTAGCGGGCAGAGGAACTGAAGCTTTCTTT. Translating it yields CASSVAGRGTEAFF.

The V call is TRBV5-6, the J call TRBJ1-4; D uncertain. Germline loops: CDR1 SGHDT, CDR2 YYEEEE. The CDR3 contains 14 residues. Between the trimmed V and J ends, which lost 1 base and 7 bases, there was a span of 11 bases. CDR3 sequence (DNA): TGTGCCAGCAGCTTGAGCGGACGGGGTGAAAAACTGTTTTTT. Its translation: CASSLSGRGEKLFF.